Many counts were recorded for the clone carrying this T cell receptor (beta chain). This sample was taken from a study of identical twins. Template switching (which added a universal primer site) was used, and cDNA carried unique molecular identifiers. MiXCR, run by TCRdb on the 5' RACE reads, gives a single entry per CDR3 protein. The data contain about 500,000 distinct CDR3 sequences, roughly 13% of them seen just once; the ten biggest clones take up approximately 1%. The ends lost 8 bases at V and 3 bases at J; junction bases unmatched: 4. This CDR3 has 12 residues. Germline CDR1 reads KGHSH; CDR2 reads LQKENI. This same sample was also taken into another study, of yellow fever vaccine responses in identical twins.

This TCR derives from a woman between 18 and 29 years old in good health. This chain joins TRBV18 and TRBJ2-7, with 7 bases matching TRBD1. The sequencing sample was made of CD4+ T cells sorted from blood. CDR3 sequence reads: CASSPGGYEQYF. As DNA, the CDR3 is TGTGCCAGCAGCCCAGGGGGCTACGAGCAGTACTTC.